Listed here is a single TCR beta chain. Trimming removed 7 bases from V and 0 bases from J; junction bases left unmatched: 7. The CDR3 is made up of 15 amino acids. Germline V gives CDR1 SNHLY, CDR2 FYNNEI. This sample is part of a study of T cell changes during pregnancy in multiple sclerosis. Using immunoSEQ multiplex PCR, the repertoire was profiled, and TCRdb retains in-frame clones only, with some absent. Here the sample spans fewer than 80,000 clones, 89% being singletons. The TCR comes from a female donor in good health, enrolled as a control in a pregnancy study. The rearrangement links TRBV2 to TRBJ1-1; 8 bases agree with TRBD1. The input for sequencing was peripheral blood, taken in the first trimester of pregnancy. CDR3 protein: CASTGTGIMNTEAFF. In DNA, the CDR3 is TGTGCCAGCACCGGGACAGGCATCATGAACACTGAAGCTTTCTTT.